These 25 T cell receptor beta chains share one sample of origin, sequenced in a study of cytomegalovirus exposure and HLA in healthy donors. Primers: 60 Vbeta forward and 13 Jbeta reverse. Sequenced by immunoSEQ multiplex PCR; TCRdb stores in-frame clones only, minus some. The repertoire shows under 65,000 clones; the top ten hold approximately 7%. The material sequenced was PBMCs. These receptors all come from a woman in her 40s in good health and CMV-seronegative.

V is TRBV27 and J is TRBJ1-2; no clear D gene. The V gene lost 4 bases and the J gene lost 7 bases, with 7 bases spanning the gap. Per the germline V gene, CDR1 is MNHEY and CDR2 is SMNVEV (reference sequence). CDR3 size: 11 residues. CDR3 region: CASSYISGYTF. CDR3 sequence (DNA): TGTGCCAGCAGTTACATCTCTGGCTACACCTTC.

The chain links TRBV6-5 to TRBJ1-2; D is undetermined. Germline assignment: CDR1 MNHEY and CDR2 SVGAGI. V was pared by 5 bases and J by 0 bases, with 13 bases between. CDR3 size: 15 residues. The CDR3: CASSTLSEANYGYTF. For the CDR3, the DNA is TGTGCCAGCAGTACCCTGTCTGAGGCTAACTATGGCTACACCTTC.

The chain recombines TRBV19 with TRBJ2-3, with TRBD2 matching 13 bases. The CDR3 contains 16 residues. The V segment lost 5 bases and the J segment 3 bases; nucleotides outside the gene matches: 5. Looked up from germline, CDR1 is LNHDA and CDR2 is SQIVND (reference sequence). CDR3 loop: CASSLRLAGGTDTQYF. CDR3 sequence (DNA): TGTGCCAGTAGTCTCCGACTAGCGGGAGGAACAGATACGCAGTATTTT.

The chain joins TRBV6-5 to TRBJ1-1, with D hard to call. This CDR3 is built from 14 residues. The V gene's germline CDR1 is MNHEY and CDR2 SVGAGI. V shed 2 bases and J shed 1 base, with 8 bases lying between them. The CDR3 DNA follows: TGTGCCAGCAGTTACCAGCCAGGGAACACTGAAGCTTTCTTT. Translating gives CASSYQPGNTEAFF.

The V gene is TRBV30, the J gene TRBJ2-5; D possibly corresponds to TRBD1 (6 bases). The germline V gene encodes CDR1 GTSNPN and CDR2 SVGIG (reference sequence). Trimming shortened V by 7 bases and J by 2 bases, and 11 bases separated the two germline ends. The CDR3 is 12 amino acids. The CDR3 coding sequence is TGTGCCTTGGGACATATACAAGAGACCCAGTACTTC. The encoded protein is CALGHIQETQYF.

The rearrangement uses TRBV4-2 and TRBJ1-1; D gene ambiguous. The CDR3 consists of 15 residues. V was cut by 4 bases and J by 4 bases, with 16 bases left in between. Germline assignment: CDR1 LGHNA and CDR2 YNFKEQ. The CDR3 DNA reads as TGTGCCAGCAGCCTCCGAGTGGGAGATGCCACTGAAGCTTTCTTT. Protein: CASSLRVGDATEAFF.

The gene calls are TRBV6-5 and TRBJ2-7; 7 bases map to TRBD1. The V gene's germline CDR1 is MNHEY and CDR2 SVGAGI. This CDR3 comprises 15 residues. The ends lost 6 bases at V and 0 bases at J; junction bases unmatched: 8. CDR3 sequence reads: CASSPEDRSSYEQYF. The DNA for the CDR3 is TGTGCCAGCAGCCCCGAGGACAGGAGCTCCTACGAGCAGTACTTC.

This chain joins TRBV6-1 and TRBJ2-7, with 9 positions matching TRBD2. V lost 6 bases to trimming and J lost 2 bases; unmatched junction nucleotides: 5. In germline, CDR1 is MNHNS, CDR2 SASEGT. The CDR3 consists of 14 residues. The CDR3 is CASRASGTTYEQYF. The CDR3 nucleotides read TGTGCCAGCAGAGCTAGCGGGACTACCTACGAGCAGTACTTC.

Details on this clone: Germline is not matched at one junction end, which may reflect a read error. The CDR3 loop is CASSPQGQASYNEQFF. For the CDR3, the DNA is TGTGCCAGTTCACCACAAGGACAGGCCTCCTACAATGAGCAGTTCTTC. The chain joins TRBV18 to TRBJ2-1; 7 nucleotides agree with TRBD1. CDR1 and CDR2 (germline): KGHSH, LQKENI. The CDR3 covers 16 residues. Full variable domain (rest looked up from reference TRBV18 and TRBJ2-1): NAGVMQNPRHLVRRRGQEARLRCSPMKGHSHVYWYRQLPEEGLKFMVYLQKENIIDESGMPKERFSAEFPKEGPSILRIQQVVRGDSAAYFCASSPQGQASYNEQFFGPGTRLTVL.

The CDR3 DNA is TGTGCCAGCAGTACACGATCCGGGACAGGGGGCCGGGGGCCCCAGCATTTT. Translating it yields CASSTRSGTGGRGPQHF. The J gene is TRBJ1-5, the V gene TRBV28; 12 nucleotides match TRBD1. Per the germline V gene, CDR1 is MDHEN and CDR2 is SYDVKM. Trimming took 5 bases from V and 9 from J; bases not matched to a gene: 14. The length of the CDR3 is 17 residues.

The CDR3, as DNA: TGTGCCAGCTCACGAGCCTACGAGCAGTACTTC. Its protein product is CASSRAYEQYF. The chain recombines TRBV18 with TRBJ2-7, with D unresolved. Germline V gene data show CDR1 as KGHSH and CDR2 as LQKENI. The V end lost 4 bases, the J end lost 2 bases, and 3 bases lay between the germline ends. The CDR3 is made up of 11 amino acids.

The chain recombines TRBV28 with TRBJ1-2; D uncertain. CDR1 MDHEN and CDR2 SYDVKM come from the germline V gene. The CDR3 consists of 11 residues. Deletions cut 6 bases from V and 4 bases from J, with 6 bases between. The CDR3 loop reads CASRYLYGYTF. CDR3 bases: TGTGCCAGCAGGTATCTCTATGGCTACACCTTC.

J is TRBJ2-2 and V is TRBV5-1; a weak D match, TRBD1 (5 bases). The CDR3 totals 15 residues. Trimming pared 5 bases from V and 3 bases from J, leaving 14 bases between. Germline CDR1 reads SGHRS; CDR2 reads YFSETQ. This chain's CDR3 is CASRPGLGDTGELFF. In nucleotides, the CDR3 is TGCGCCAGCAGACCTGGGCTAGGGGACACCGGGGAGCTGTTTTTT. Supplemented by reference TRBV5-1 and TRBJ2-2, the full variable domain reads KAGVTQTPRYLIKTRGQQVTLSCSPISGHRSVSWYQQTPGQGLQFLFEYFSETQRNKGNFPGRFSGRQFSNSRSEMNVSTLELGDSALYLCASRPGLGDTGELFFGEGSRLTVL.

The chain combines TRBV19 with TRBJ1-1; 7 nucleotides align to TRBD1. CDR1 LNHDA and CDR2 SQIVND come from the germline V gene (reference sequence). V lost 4 bases and J lost 8; bases outside the gene matches: 13. CDR3 size: 15 residues. Written as DNA, the CDR3 is TGTGCCAGTAGTAATAATCCCAGGGGGGCATCGGAAGCTTTCTTT. Translated, it gives CASSNNPRGASEAFF.

The chain is built from TRBV15 and TRBJ2-7; TRBD2 aligns across 9 bases. Germline V gene lookup returns CDR1 LNHNV and CDR2 YYDKDF (reference sequence). The CDR3 is 16 residues long. The J segment lost 4 bases and the V segment lost 0 bases, leaving 7 bases of the junction unmatched. In DNA form, the CDR3 reads TGTGCCACCAGCAGAGATCAACATACTAGCGGGTACGAGCAGTACTTC. Protein sequence: CATSRDQHTSGYEQYF.

CDR3 nucleotides: TGTGCCAGCAGTTACACCAGAGAAAAAGGGGGCTATGGCTACACCTTC. Translated: CASSYTREKGGYGYTF. The chain is built from TRBV6-5 and TRBJ1-2; possibly TRBD1 for D (6 bases). Germline V gene lookup returns CDR1 MNHEY and CDR2 SVGAGI. This CDR3 is 16 amino acids long. The V and J ends lost 2 bases and 4 bases respectively, with 17 bases between them.

This chain links TRBV4-2 with TRBJ1-3; weak D call: TRBD1 (6 bases). The CDR3 has 17 residues. CDR1 and CDR2 (germline): LGHNA, YNFKEQ. Trimming cost V 2 bases and J 0 bases, with 14 bases left between them. CDR3 sequence reads: CASSQKQEGGSGNTIYF. CDR3 in DNA: TGTGCCAGCAGCCAAAAACAGGAAGGGGGCTCTGGAAACACCATATATTTT.

To note about this clone: Other DNA sequences from this sample encode an identical CDR3 as well. This sequence joins TRBV7-9 and TRBJ1-6; maybe TRBD1 (6 bases). CDR3 size: 17 residues. CDR1 and CDR2 (germline): SEHNR, FQNEAQ (reference sequence). V lost 1 base and J lost 8, with 18 bases in between. The CDR3 here is CASSLEGVVGTHSPLHF. The DNA for the CDR3 is TGTGCCAGCAGCTTAGAGGGGGTGGTAGGGACGCATTCACCCCTCCACTTT.

This sequence joins TRBV30 and TRBJ1-1, with D perhaps TRBD1 (5 bases). The CDR3 runs to 14 residues. Trimming took off 0 bases at V and 5 bases at J, with 13 bases between the two ends. Germline CDR1 and CDR2: GTSNPN and SVGIG (reference sequence). The CDR3 DNA sequence: TGTGCCTGGAGTGTAACCAGGGCGAGTACTGAAGCTTTCTTT. It codes for CAWSVTRASTEAFF.

The V call is TRBV18, the J call TRBJ2-3; D remains ambiguous. The CDR3 runs 15 residues. With 4 bases removed from V and 0 bases from J, the gap between germline ends came to 11 bases. Germline-derived CDR1 and CDR2 are KGHSH and LQKENI. In DNA, the CDR3 is TGTGCCAGCTCACTTCGCCAGGATAGCACAGATACGCAGTATTTT. Amino acid sequence: CASSLRQDSTDTQYF.

V gene TRBV7-9 combines with J gene TRBJ1-2, with 7 bases aligning to TRBD1. This CDR3 has 13 residues. V shed 4 bases, J shed 3 bases, and the junction held 2 bases outside the gene matches. Per the germline V gene, CDR1 is SEHNR and CDR2 is FQNEAQ (reference sequence). The CDR3 loop is CASSSTGHYGYTF. CDR3 DNA: TGTGCCAGCAGCTCGACAGGGCACTATGGCTACACCTTC. Together with reference TRBV7-9 and TRBJ1-2, the CDR3 gives the full variable domain: DTGVSQNPRHKITKRGQNVTFRCDPISEHNRLYWYRQTLGQGPEFLTYFQNEAQLEKSRLLSDRFSAERPKGSFSTLEIQRTEQGDSAMYLCASSSTGHYGYTFGSGTRLTVV.

Turning to this clone: A junction boundary mismatches the germline segment, possibly from a read error. V and J are TRBV5-1 and TRBJ1-4, with 7 bases fitting TRBD1. Germline lookup yields CDR1 SGHRS and CDR2 YFSETQ. The CDR3 is 14 residues long. The DNA of the CDR3 is TGCGCCAGCAGCTTTGGGACAGACACCTCCCCCCTACTTTTT. It is translated as CASSFGTDTSPLLF.

The rearrangement joins TRBV30 to TRBJ2-7; weak D call: TRBD2 (5 bases). V shed 2 bases and J shed 2 bases, with 10 bases lying between them. CDR1 and CDR2 (germline): GTSNPN, SVGIG (reference sequence). This CDR3 is 13 amino acids long. CDR3 nucleotide sequence: TGTGCCTGGAGTCCCGGGATCACCTACGAGCAGTACTTC. Encoded protein: CAWSPGITYEQYF.

The V gene is TRBV6-5, the J gene TRBJ2-7, with 9 bases lining up with TRBD2. Per the germline V gene, CDR1 is MNHEY and CDR2 is SVGAGI. CDR3 length: 15 residues. J gave up 5 bases and V 6 bases, and 11 bases lay outside the gene matches. The CDR3 DNA reads as TGTGCCAGCAGACTAATGTTAGCGGGAGCCCACGAGCAGTACTTC. It is translated as CASRLMLAGAHEQYF.

The chain carries TRBV28 and TRBJ2-7; possibly TRBD2 for D (7 bases). CDR3 length: 17 residues. Trimming left V 6 bases short and J 1 base short, with 22 bases between. The germline V gene encodes CDR1 MDHEN and CDR2 SYDVKM. The CDR3 loop is CASRSLGGRKGSYEQYF. DNA of the CDR3: TGTGCCAGCAGGTCTCTGGGGGGGCGTAAAGGTTCCTACGAGCAGTACTTC.